A single TCR beta chain is shown here with its context. These data come from a study of blood T cell repertoires in COVID-19. Study information: Donors in the United States, Italy and Spain gave samples during acute or convalescent COVID-19.

Per the original methods: Estimation of nucleated cell counts was performed using reference gene primer amplification. Some clones are missing from TCRdb's copy, which holds only in-frame ones; the method was immunoSEQ multiplex PCR. Clonal size and the V and J genes are those of that table, whereas D and trimming came from the DNA. The sample includes about 230,000 clones, 83% of them seen just once. The CDR3 length is 14 residues. With 8 bases clipped from V and 3 bases from J, the junction kept 8 bases outside the gene matches. Germline assignment: CDR1 LNHNV and CDR2 YYDKDF (reference sequence). The sequence derives from a woman aged 45-59 years with acute or convalescent COVID-19. What was sequenced was peripheral blood. J is TRBJ2-3 and V is TRBV15; the match to TRBD1 covers 7 bases. The CDR3 protein is CATSAARGTDTQYF. The CDR3 DNA reads TGTGCCACCTCGGCAGCCAGGGGGACAGATACGCAGTATTTT.